Below, one T cell receptor beta chain is given with its context. Its antigen is as yet unknown. The sample belongs to a study of T cell responses to AZD1222 COVID-19 vaccine. General study results and limits: The peak T cell response came first, and repertoires were sampled only after it.

Germline assignment: CDR1 SQVTM and CDR2 ANQGSEA. CDR3 length: 15 residues. V lost 6 bases and J lost 3; bases outside the gene matches: 12. Repertoires were generated with immunoSEQ multiplex PCR, while TCRdb's copy carries only in-frame clones and drops some. The data show roughly 130,000 clones, with about 91% seen just once and roughly 3% held by the top ten. The V gene is TRBV29-1, the J gene TRBJ2-5; 8 nucleotides match TRBD1. The receptor comes from an adult in good health. Sequencing was performed on peripheral blood, taken on day 0 of AZD1222 vaccination. As DNA, the CDR3 is TGCAGCGTAGTTACGGGACAGGCCGAAAAAGAGACCCAGTACTTC. The encoded protein is CSVVTGQAEKETQYF.